The 27 T cell receptor beta chains below all came from one sample that was sequenced in a study of T cell responses to AZD1222 COVID-19 vaccine. The assay was immunoSEQ multiplex PCR, and TCRdb's table has in-frame clones only and misses some. The repertoire holds tens of thousands of clones, approximately 91% seen once, with 19% in the top ten. The source was peripheral blood, collected on day 0 of AZD1222 vaccination. These TCRs come from an adult in good health.

The DNA for the CDR3 is TGTGCCAGCTCACCACCGTCCTACTCCTACGAGCAGTACTTC. Protein: CASSPPSYSYEQYF. The V call is TRBV18, the J call TRBJ2-7; D uncertain. The germline gives CDR1 KGHSH, CDR2 LQKENI. Trimming shortened V by 0 bases and J by 0 bases, and 6 bases separated the two germline ends. The CDR3 has 14 amino acids.

CDR3: CASRPFAQGGNEKLFF. The CDR3 nucleotides read TGTGCCAGTAGGCCCTTCGCACAGGGAGGTAATGAAAAACTGTTTTTT. This chain connects TRBV19 to TRBJ1-4; weak D call: TRBD1 (6 bases). Trimming stripped 6 bases from V and 4 bases from J, with 18 bases between. CDR1 and CDR2 (germline): LNHDA, SQIVND (reference sequence). The CDR3 length is 16 residues.

This rearrangement joins TRBV7-2 to TRBJ1-1, with 7 positions matching TRBD1. This CDR3 comprises 14 residues. The germline V gene encodes CDR1 SGHTA and CDR2 FQGNSA. Trimming took 6 bases from V and 8 from J; bases not matched to a gene: 12. CDR3 DNA: TGTGCCAGCAGGGAATACGCCAGGGGGAGCGAAGCTTTCTTT. Amino acid sequence: CASREYARGSEAFF.

This chain uses TRBV6-5 with TRBJ2-7; no definite D call. Trimming cost V 0 bases and J 3 bases, with 12 bases left between them. This CDR3 spans 15 amino acids. The germline CDR1 and CDR2 sequences are MNHEY and SVGAGI. This CDR3 reads CASSYSADRYYEQYF. CDR3 nucleotides: TGTGCCAGCAGTTACTCTGCGGATAGATACTACGAGCAGTACTTC.

Written as DNA, the CDR3 is TGTGCCACCTTCTCAGGGGCTAGCTTCGAGCAGTACTTC. This translates into CATFSGASFEQYF. V is TRBV10-3 and J is TRBJ2-7; a weak D match, TRBD1 (6 bases). The germline CDR1 and CDR2 sequences are ENHRY and SYGVKD. This CDR3 comprises 13 residues. V was pared by 10 bases and J by 6 bases, with 19 bases between.

J is TRBJ2-5 and V is TRBV24-1; tentative D call: TRBD1 (5 bases). Trimming took off 0 bases at V and 0 bases at J, with 10 bases between the two ends. Germline CDR1 is KGHDR and CDR2 is SFDVKD. The CDR3 spans 16 residues. CDR3 protein: CATSDLSAGNQETQYF. The CDR3 coding sequence is TGTGCCACCAGTGATTTGAGTGCAGGGAACCAAGAGACCCAGTACTTC.

V is TRBV18 and J is TRBJ1-1; TRBD1 is a possible D gene (5 bases). Between the trimmed V and J ends, which lost 4 bases and 8 bases, there was a span of 11 bases. The CDR3 runs to 12 residues. Germline V gene lookup returns CDR1 KGHSH and CDR2 LQKENI. The CDR3 nucleotides read TGTGCCAGCTCACTTCCGGGACGGGAAGCTTTCTTT. Protein: CASSLPGREAFF.

The rearrangement links TRBV7-3 to TRBJ2-2; D gene uncertain. The CDR3 spans 13 residues. Per the germline V gene, CDR1 is SGHTA and CDR2 is FQGTGA. Trimming cost V 5 bases and J 4 bases, with 8 bases left between them. CDR3 bases: TGTGCCAGCAGCACTCAGAGCACCGGGGAGCTGTTTTTT. It codes for CASSTQSTGELFF.

The chain combines TRBV4-2 with TRBJ1-6; TRBD1 might be the D (5 bases). Germline values: CDR1 LGHNA, CDR2 YNFKEQ. The CDR3 covers 16 residues. Trimming pared 1 base from V and 6 bases from J, leaving 13 bases between. The CDR3 bases are TGTGCCAGCAGCCAAGCTTCCGCCGGGGGTAATTCACCCCTCCACTTT. It specifies CASSQASAGGNSPLHF.

V gene TRBV28 combines with J gene TRBJ1-2; 8 positions match TRBD1. After removal of 5 bases from V and 5 bases from J, the junction contained 4 bases not matched to a gene. Germline V lookup: CDR1 MDHEN, CDR2 SYDVKM. This CDR3 contains 13 residues. DNA of the CDR3: TGTGCCAGCAGTCCCCGGACAGGGTATGGCTACACCTTC. This gives the protein CASSPRTGYGYTF.

The chain uses TRBV4-1 and TRBJ1-5; the D is unclear. The CDR3 is 16 amino acids. Germline CDR1 is MGHRA and CDR2 is YSYEKL. Trimming removed 0 bases at V and 7 bases at J, with 16 bases between. The DNA of the CDR3 is TGCGCCAGCAGCCAAGATCAAGGAGGGAATCACCAGCCCCAGCATTTT. Its protein is CASSQDQGGNHQPQHF.

This clone was seen a handful of times. The genes are TRBV4-1 and TRBJ2-7; 8 nucleotides match TRBD2. Germline assignment: CDR1 MGHRA and CDR2 YSYEKL. The CDR3 has 16 amino acids. V shed 0 bases, J shed 2 bases, and the junction held 6 bases outside the gene matches. The CDR3 nucleotides are TGCGCCAGCAGCCAAGATCGCGCGGGAGGCACCTACGAGCAGTACTTC. Its protein product is CASSQDRAGGTYEQYF.

V and J are TRBV6-5 and TRBJ2-7, with D tentatively TRBD1 or TRBD2 (6 bases each). CDR1 is MNHEY and CDR2 is SVGAGI in the germline V gene. This CDR3 has 15 residues. V lost 4 bases and J lost 2, with 15 bases in between. The CDR3 spells CASSWAGGNTYEQYF. The CDR3 coding sequence is TGTGCCAGCAGTTGGGCCGGGGGCAATACCTACGAGCAGTACTTC.

The J gene is TRBJ1-5, the V gene TRBV12-3 or TRBV12-4; D possibly corresponds to TRBD1 (6 bases). The CDR3 totals 12 residues. Trimming removed 3 bases at V and 7 bases at J, with 7 bases between. CDR3 nucleotides: TGTGCCAGCAGTTTTACAGGGCAGCCCCAGCATTTT. This encodes CASSFTGQPQHF.

The genes are TRBV4-3 and TRBJ2-7; TRBD1 might be the D (6 bases). The CDR3 consists of 13 residues. Trimming stripped 3 bases from V and 5 bases from J, with 11 bases between. Germline V gene sequence: CDR1 LGHNA, CDR2 YSLEER. CDR3 in amino acids: CASSQEWDNEQYF. The CDR3 nucleotides are TGCGCCAGCAGCCAGGAATGGGACAACGAGCAGTACTTC.

The rearrangement uses TRBV19 and TRBJ2-7, with unresolved D. In germline, CDR1 is LNHDA, CDR2 SQIVND (reference sequence). This CDR3 spans 16 amino acids. Between the trimmed V and J ends, which lost 4 bases and 1 base, there was a span of 17 bases. CDR3 amino acids: CASSTLLRWESYEQYF. CDR3 nucleotides: TGTGCCAGTAGTACACTACTGCGGTGGGAATCCTACGAGCAGTACTTC.

The rearrangement links TRBV5-1 to TRBJ1-1, with D uncertain. Germline assignment: CDR1 SGHRS and CDR2 YFSETQ. The CDR3 is 15 residues long. With 0 bases removed from V and 1 base from J, the gap between germline ends came to 10 bases. The CDR3 DNA reads TGCGCCAGCAGCTTGGTTCCAACCGAGAACACTGAAGCTTTCTTT. Amino acid sequence: CASSLVPTENTEAFF.

The chain uses TRBV27 and TRBJ2-1; the match to TRBD2 covers 7 bases. Losses at the gene ends were 5 bases for V and 5 bases for J; bases not matched to a gene: 9. The CDR3 runs to 15 residues. Germline values: CDR1 MNHEY, CDR2 SMNVEV (reference sequence). Here the CDR3 DNA reads TGTGCCAGCAGTCCGGACTGGGGGGGAAACAATGAGCAGTTCTTC. It yields the protein CASSPDWGGNNEQFF.

The chain employs TRBV4-3 and TRBJ2-1; D perhaps matches TRBD1 (6 bases). This CDR3 is 17 amino acids long. V was pared by 0 bases and J by 8 bases, with 20 bases between. Germline V CDR1 and CDR2: LGHNA, YSLEER. The DNA for the CDR3 is TGCGCCAGCAGCCAAGACCCCCCGGGACAAATCGCGGATGAGCAGTTCTTC. The encoded protein is CASSQDPPGQIADEQFF.

This clone was recorded only once. This chain connects TRBV7-9 to TRBJ1-4; no definite D call. Germline CDR1 and CDR2: SEHNR and FQNEAQ (reference sequence). This CDR3 spans 14 amino acids. The ends were cut back, 5 bases at V and 5 bases at J, with 12 bases in the middle. The CDR3 DNA follows: TGTGCCAGCAGCCGAACGACGGGAAATGAAAAACTGTTTTTT. Amino acid sequence: CASSRTTGNEKLFF.

The chain uses TRBV4-2 and TRBJ1-2; D may be TRBD1 (6 bases). The CDR3 runs 13 residues. V lost 8 bases to trimming and J lost 5 bases, with 15 bases between them. CDR1 is LGHNA, CDR2 YNFKEQ, per germline. CDR3 DNA sequence: TGTGCCAGCCGAGAGGGGGAACAATATGGCTACACCTTC. Protein: CASREGEQYGYTF.

The chain links TRBV6-2 or TRBV6-3 to TRBJ2-7; 7 bases match TRBD2. Trimming removed 5 bases from V and 2 bases from J; junction bases left unmatched: 12. The germline CDR1 and CDR2 sequences are MNHEY and SVGEGT. This CDR3 is 16 amino acids long. CDR3 DNA: TGTGCCAGCAGTAGTGGATGGAGCGGGAATACCTACGAGCAGTACTTC. This sequence encodes CASSSGWSGNTYEQYF.

This chain uses TRBV20-1 with TRBJ1-1; the match to TRBD1 covers 9 bases. The junction had 0 bases not matched to a gene; V was cut back by 7 bases and J by 3 bases. The CDR3 covers 11 residues. Germline CDR1 and CDR2: DFQATT and SNEGSKA (reference sequence). The CDR3 protein is CSGQGDTEAFF. CDR3 sequence (DNA): TGCAGTGGACAGGGGGACACTGAAGCTTTCTTT.

The J gene is TRBJ2-1, the V gene TRBV24-1, with 9 bases that match TRBD1. The CDR3 covers 12 residues. V lost 4 bases and J lost 14; bases outside the gene matches: 5. Germline V gene data show CDR1 as KGHDR and CDR2 as SFDVKD. The CDR3, as DNA: TGTGCCACCAGTGAGCAGGGACAGGGAAAGTTCTTC. Its protein product is CATSEQGQGKFF.

This clone was detected once. The J gene is TRBJ2-3, the V gene TRBV19, with 9 nucleotides matching TRBD2. CDR3 length: 16 amino acids. V lost 3 bases to trimming and J lost 2 bases; unmatched junction nucleotides: 6. Germline V gene sequence: CDR1 LNHDA, CDR2 SQIVND (reference sequence). CDR3 sequence: CASSMISGGSTDTQYF. The CDR3 DNA reads as TGTGCCAGTAGTATGATTAGCGGGGGTTCCACAGATACGCAGTATTTT.

The gene calls are TRBV7-3 and TRBJ2-1; 7 positions agree with TRBD2. The CDR3 runs 13 residues. From germline, CDR1 is SGHTA and CDR2 FQGTGA. V shed 5 bases, J shed 10 bases, and the junction held 8 bases outside the gene matches. CDR3 region: CASSLLAGEEQFF. The CDR3 region has the DNA TGTGCCAGCAGCCTCTTAGCGGGCGAGGAGCAGTTCTTC.

The CDR3 bases are TGTGCCAGCAGTGCGGGACAGGGGGCGAATCAGCCCCAGCATTTT. Its protein product is CASSAGQGANQPQHF. The chain employs TRBV6-1 and TRBJ1-5; 12 nucleotides agree with TRBD1. This CDR3 has 15 residues. The V segment lost 4 bases and the J segment 4 bases; nucleotides outside the gene matches: 2. From germline, CDR1 is MNHNS and CDR2 SASEGT.